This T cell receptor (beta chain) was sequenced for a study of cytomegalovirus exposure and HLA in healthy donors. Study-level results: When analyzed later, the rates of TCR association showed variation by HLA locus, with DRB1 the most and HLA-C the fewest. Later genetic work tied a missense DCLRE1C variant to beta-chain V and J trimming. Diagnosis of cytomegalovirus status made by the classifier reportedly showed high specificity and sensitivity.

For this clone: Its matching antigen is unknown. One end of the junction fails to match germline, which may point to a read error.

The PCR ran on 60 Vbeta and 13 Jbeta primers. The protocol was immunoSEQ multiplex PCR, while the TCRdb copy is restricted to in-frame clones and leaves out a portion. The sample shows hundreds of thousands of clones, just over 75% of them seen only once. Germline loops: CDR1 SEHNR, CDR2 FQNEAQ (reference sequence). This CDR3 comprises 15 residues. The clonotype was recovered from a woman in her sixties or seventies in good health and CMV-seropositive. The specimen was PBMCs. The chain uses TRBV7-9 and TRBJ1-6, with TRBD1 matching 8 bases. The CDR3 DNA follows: TGTTCCAGCAGCTTATCAGGACAGGGTAATTCACCCCTCCACTTT. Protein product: CSSSLSGQGNSPLHF.